Given below is one T cell receptor (beta chain) in context. What it binds is not known. The record originates from a study of Ad26.COV2.S vaccination and SARS-CoV-2 variants. Study-level information: Each vaccinee took Ad26.COV2.S intramuscularly, once or twice 56 days apart.

Study-level points and caveats: Relative to placebo recipients, vaccine recipients exhibited elevated spike-specific TCR breadth. Recipients of either vaccine or placebo displayed similar breadth of non-spike TCRs. Substantial breadth was reportedly displayed by spike-specific CD8+ and CD4+ T cell responses after vaccination.

Generated by immunoSEQ multiplex PCR, the TCRdb table keeps only in-frame clones and is missing some. The sample records about 350,000 clones, 70% to 90% being singletons. Germline V CDR1 and CDR2: MNHEY, SVGAGI. The CDR3 length is 12 residues. Deletions cut 2 bases from V and 0 bases from J, with 1 base between. Treatment specified: around 19 received Ad26.COV2.S at low or high dose, single or two shots; about 5 received placebo; per-sample allocation not given. Sampling was done on day 63 after the first vaccine or placebo injection. The TCR sequence derives from a person between 18 and 60 years old who received the Ad26.COV2.S COVID-19 vaccine or a placebo. The chain is built from TRBV6-5 and TRBJ1-2; unclear D gene. The material was peripheral blood, obtained in a trial of Ad26.COV2.S vaccine versus placebo. CDR3 coding DNA: TGTGCCAGCAGTTACGCTAACTATGGCTACACCTTC. Translated: CASSYANYGYTF.